Following are 21 T cell receptor beta chains from one sample sequenced in a study of T cells after posttransplantation cyclophosphamide. Data came from immunoSEQ multiplex PCR; TCRdb stores just in-frame clones and leaves some out. This sample shows 44,000 or so clones and no singletons; 2.2% rests with the ten largest. Sequences were obtained from PBMCs. These receptors came from a middle-aged man in good health, CMV-negative, and a related stem cell transplant donor.

This clone has a count of ten or more. This sequence joins TRBV4-2 and TRBJ2-1; TRBD2 matches 10 bases. The trim removed 0 bases at V and 8 bases at J, leaving 13 bases unmatched. This CDR3 has 18 amino acids. Germline values: CDR1 LGHNA, CDR2 YNFKEQ. CDR3 protein: CASSQEPWDASGSYEQFF. CDR3 nucleotide sequence: TGTGCCAGCAGCCAAGAACCGTGGGATGCTAGCGGGAGCTATGAGCAGTTCTTC.

This clone was recorded at least ten times. The CDR3 region is CASSLDRSYGYTF. The CDR3 DNA reads as TGTGCCAGCAGCCTCGACAGGAGCTATGGCTACACCTTC. The chain uses TRBV6-5 and TRBJ1-2, with D possibly being TRBD1 (6 bases). This CDR3 spans 13 amino acids. From germline, CDR1 is MNHEY and CDR2 SVGAGI. Trimming took off 6 bases at V and 4 bases at J, with 12 bases between the two ends.

In its sample, this clone was seen many times. This sequence joins TRBV19 and TRBJ2-1, with unresolved D. Looked up from germline, CDR1 is LNHDA and CDR2 is SQIVND (reference sequence). The CDR3 consists of 14 residues. Trimming shortened V by 3 bases and J by 8 bases, and 14 bases separated the two germline ends. In DNA, the CDR3 is TGTGCCAGTAGTATCGAAGTAGCCGCCGATGAGCAGTTCTTC. Its protein product is CASSIEVAADEQFF.

This clone was seen ten or more times. This chain uses TRBV7-9 with TRBJ2-3; 14 bases agree with TRBD2. Germline loops: CDR1 SEHNR, CDR2 FQNEAQ (reference sequence). V trimming: 5 bases; J trimming: 4 bases; junction bases outside the gene matches: 5. This CDR3 has 16 amino acids. This chain's CDR3 is CASSLTSGRVADTQYF. The CDR3 DNA is TGTGCCAGCAGCCTGACTAGCGGGAGGGTCGCAGATACGCAGTATTTT. The entire variable domain, with the rest obtained from reference TRBV7-9 and TRBJ2-3, is as follows: DTGVSQNPRHKITKRGQNVTFRCDPISEHNRLYWYRQTLGQGPEFLTYFQNEAQLEKSRLLSDRFSAERPKGSFSTLEIQRTEQGDSAMYLCASSLTSGRVADTQYFGPGTRLTVL.

This clone was observed at least ten times. This rearrangement joins TRBV19 to TRBJ2-7; D not resolved. Germline V lookup: CDR1 LNHDA, CDR2 SQIVND (reference sequence). Trimming removed 3 bases from V and 2 bases from J, with 11 bases in between. CDR3 size: 14 residues. This CDR3 reads CASSIRGYTYEQYF. The CDR3 nucleotides read TGTGCCAGTAGTATTCGAGGCTACACCTACGAGCAGTACTTC. The variable domain in full, with the rest retrieved from reference TRBV19 and TRBJ2-7, is DGGITQSPKYLFRKEGQNVTLSCEQNLNHDAMYWYRQDPGQGLRLIYYSQIVNDFQKGDIAEGYSVSREKKESFPLTVTSAQKNPTAFYLCASSIRGYTYEQYFGPGTRLTVT.

In its sample, this clone was seen many times. The rearrangement joins TRBV13 to TRBJ2-1, with TRBD2 as a possible D gene (5 bases). From germline, CDR1 is PRHDT and CDR2 FYEKMQ (reference sequence). Trimming cost V 5 bases and J 0 bases, with 11 bases left between them. This CDR3 region has 15 residues. CDR3 sequence reads: CASSAYGGSYNEQFF. CDR3 sequence (DNA): TGTGCCAGCAGCGCCTATGGAGGCTCCTACAATGAGCAGTTCTTC.

In this sample, this clone turned up many times. The chain is built from TRBV7-9 and TRBJ1-1; 8 nucleotides align to TRBD1. The CDR3 is 15 amino acids. V trimming: 4 bases; J trimming: 4 bases; junction bases outside the gene matches: 8. Germline V gene data show CDR1 as SEHNR and CDR2 as FQNEAQ (reference sequence). The CDR3 nucleotides are TGTGCCAGCAGCTCCCCAGGACAGGGCGGCACTGAAGCTTTCTTT. Amino acid sequence: CASSSPGQGGTEAFF.

This clone was seen at least ten times. The chain recombines TRBV19 with TRBJ1-2; no firm D call. The CDR3 contains 14 residues. Trimming pared 4 bases from V and 6 bases from J, leaving 15 bases between. Germline assignment: CDR1 LNHDA and CDR2 SQIVND (reference sequence). The CDR3 region has the DNA TGTGCCAGTAGTACACGAGCCGGGTCGGATGGCTACACCTTC. Translation: CASSTRAGSDGYTF.

This clone was found many times. CDR3 residues: CASSFGVQGVEKLFF. The CDR3 region has the DNA TGTGCCAGCAGTTTCGGGGTACAGGGGGTTGAAAAACTGTTTTTT. The gene calls are TRBV27 and TRBJ1-4, with 8 nucleotides matching TRBD1. The CDR3 length is 15 residues. The J segment lost 7 bases and the V segment lost 3 bases, leaving 7 bases of the junction unmatched. In germline, CDR1 is MNHEY, CDR2 SMNVEV (reference sequence). Full variable domain (remainder filled in from reference TRBV27 and TRBJ1-4): EAQVTQNPRYLITVTGKKLTVTCSQNMNHEYMSWYRQDPGLGLRQIYYSMNVEVTDKGDVPEGYKVSRKEKRNFPLILESPSPNQTSLYFCASSFGVQGVEKLFFGSGTQLSVL.

This clone was detected ten times or more. The chain carries TRBV5-6 and TRBJ2-4, with D tentatively TRBD2 (6 bases). Germline-derived CDR1 and CDR2 are SGHDT and YYEEEE. The CDR3 extends over 14 amino acids. The ends were cut back, 4 bases at V and 5 bases at J, with 13 bases in the middle. Here the CDR3 DNA reads TGTGCCAGCAGCCCGTGGACTAACGAAAACATTCAGTACTTC. It is translated as CASSPWTNENIQYF.

The table lists this clone with many counts. The V call is TRBV29-1, the J call TRBJ2-3; D uncertain. CDR1 is SQVTM, CDR2 ANQGSEA, per germline. The CDR3 has 15 residues. V shed 7 bases and J shed 2 bases, with 19 bases lying between them. The CDR3 spells CSASFPARNTDTQYF. CDR3 nucleotides: TGCAGCGCCTCGTTCCCAGCGAGAAACACAGATACGCAGTATTTT.

In its sample, this clone was seen many times. The chain has TRBV9 and TRBJ2-2; D perhaps matches TRBD1 (6 bases). V shed 0 bases and J shed 6 bases, with 12 bases lying between them. The CDR3 contains 15 residues. CDR1 and CDR2 (germline): SGDLS, YYNGEE. Here the CDR3 reads CASSVGTGRPGELFF. The CDR3 DNA reads as TGTGCCAGCAGCGTAGGAACAGGGCGTCCCGGGGAGCTGTTTTTT.

In this sample, this clone turned up many times. The genes are TRBV11-3 and TRBJ2-2, with TRBD1 as a possible D gene (6 bases). V lost 6 bases to trimming and J lost 0 bases, with 8 bases between them. The CDR3 consists of 14 residues. From germline, CDR1 is SGHNT and CDR2 YENEEA. The CDR3 here is CASRGQTNTGELFF. The CDR3 region has the DNA TGTGCCAGCAGGGGACAAACGAACACCGGGGAGCTGTTTTTT.

This clone was counted at least ten times. The rearrangement joins TRBV2 to TRBJ1-1; D perhaps matches TRBD1 (6 bases). The CDR3 is 13 amino acids. The germline V and J ends were trimmed by 10 bases and 5 bases, with 17 bases remaining between them. Germline loops: CDR1 SNHLY, CDR2 FYNNEI. The CDR3 coding sequence is TGTGCCACCTCGGGGGGGCGCAGAACTGAAGCTTTCTTT. This encodes CATSGGRRTEAFF.

Many counts were recorded for this clone. V and J are TRBV5-1 and TRBJ2-1, with 11 bases that match TRBD2. The CDR3 contains 15 residues. Germline trimming cut 3 bases from V and 14 bases from J; bases unmatched to any gene: 13. Germline V gene lookup returns CDR1 SGHRS and CDR2 YFSETQ. The CDR3 protein is CASSSGTSGKSAEFF. Here the CDR3 DNA reads TGCGCCAGCAGCTCCGGGACTAGCGGAAAGTCAGCGGAGTTCTTC.

At least ten counts were recorded for this clone. The chain has TRBV28 and TRBJ1-5; maybe TRBD1 (6 bases). V lost 4 bases to trimming and J lost 4 bases, with 20 bases between them. This CDR3 spans 17 amino acids. Germline assignment: CDR1 MDHEN and CDR2 SYDVKM. CDR3 DNA: TGTGCCAGCAGTTCGACAGGCGACGACCTTTCAAATCAGCCCCAGCATTTT. Amino acid sequence: CASSSTGDDLSNQPQHF.

The sample holds many counts of this clone. V gene TRBV4-1 combines with J gene TRBJ2-1; a possible D gene is TRBD2 (6 bases). The CDR3 extends over 14 amino acids. V lost 4 bases and J lost 9, with 16 bases in between. Germline V gene data show CDR1 as MGHRA and CDR2 as YSYEKL. CDR3 residues: CASSPGLSFPEQFF. The CDR3 DNA follows: TGCGCCAGCAGCCCGGGACTGTCATTTCCTGAGCAGTTCTTC.

This clone was seen at least ten times. The chain couples TRBV27 to TRBJ2-2; 7 bases fit TRBD2. The CDR3 spans 17 residues. Germline V CDR1 and CDR2: MNHEY, SMNVEV (reference sequence). With 5 bases clipped from V and 7 bases from J, the junction kept 16 bases outside the gene matches. The DNA for the CDR3 is TGTGCCAGCAGTCCGGGGAGGGGAGGAATACAAGTCGGGGAGCTGTTTTTT. Protein product: CASSPGRGGIQVGELFF.

At least ten counts were recorded for this clone. The chain joins TRBV19 to TRBJ1-1; D possibly corresponds to TRBD1 (6 bases). The CDR3 has 14 amino acids. CDR1 and CDR2 from the germline V gene are LNHDA and SQIVND (reference sequence). Trimming removed 6 bases from V and 0 bases from J, with 11 bases in between. The CDR3 region is CASRTGRMNTEAFF. The CDR3 DNA sequence: TGTGCCAGTAGGACAGGACGAATGAACACTGAAGCTTTCTTT.

There are many counts of this clone. This chain joins TRBV5-1 and TRBJ2-5, with D tentatively TRBD1 (5 bases). Germline V gives CDR1 SGHRS, CDR2 YFSETQ. The CDR3 length is 13 residues. Trimming shortened V by 0 bases and J by 2 bases, and 5 bases separated the two germline ends. CDR3 in DNA: TGCGCCAGCAGCTTGGACAGGCAAGAGACCCAGTACTTC. As protein: CASSLDRQETQYF.

Ten or more counts support this clone. The V gene is TRBV4-2, the J gene TRBJ1-2; 11 positions agree with TRBD1. The V gene end was trimmed by 0 bases and the J gene end by 3 bases; junction bases not matched to a gene: 6. This CDR3 has 17 amino acids. Germline-derived CDR1 and CDR2 are LGHNA and YNFKEQ. CDR3 sequence (DNA): TGTGCCAGCAGCCAAGAACCAGGGACAGGGGGGGACTATGGCTACACCTTC. It is translated as CASSQEPGTGGDYGYTF.